This TCR beta chain was sequenced for a study of T cell responses to AZD1222 COVID-19 vaccine. Findings and caveats of the study: Among AZD1222 vaccinees, only six were seropositive at baseline. Compared with day 0, the breadth and depth of the Spike-specific TCR repertoire rose significantly after two doses of AZD1222.

The CDR3 sequence is 16 residues long. Germline CDR1 and CDR2: SGHDN and FVKESK. The V and J ends lost 4 bases and 4 bases respectively, with 19 bases between them. Regarding this clone: Its specificity is not known.

Using immunoSEQ multiplex PCR, the repertoire was profiled, and TCRdb retains in-frame clones only, with some absent. The data show approximately 110,000 clones, over 75% seen once. The sequence came from an adult in good health. The V and J genes are TRBV14 and TRBJ1-2; D is possibly TRBD1 (6 bases). Here the sequenced sample was peripheral blood, taken on day 0 of AZD1222 vaccination. The chain's CDR3 is CASSLNDRTLGYGYTF. CDR3 sequence (DNA): TGTGCCAGCAGCCTCAACGACAGGACTTTGGGCTATGGCTACACCTTC.